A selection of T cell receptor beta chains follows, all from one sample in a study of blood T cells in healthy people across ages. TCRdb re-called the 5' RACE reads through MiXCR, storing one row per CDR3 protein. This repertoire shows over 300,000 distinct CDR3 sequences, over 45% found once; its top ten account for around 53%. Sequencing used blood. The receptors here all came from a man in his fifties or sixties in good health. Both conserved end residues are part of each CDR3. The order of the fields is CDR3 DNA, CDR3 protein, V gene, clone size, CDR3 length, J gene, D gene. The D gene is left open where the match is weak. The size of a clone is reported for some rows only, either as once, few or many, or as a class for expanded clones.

TGTGCCAGCAGCCCCAGGAGCGGCAATGAGCAGTTCTTC	CASSPRSGNEQFF	TRBV28	.	13	TRBJ2-1	.
TGTGCCAGCAGCCCCTTGTTCCACGAGCAGTACTTC	CASSPLFHEQYF	TRBV7-2	.	12	TRBJ2-7	.
TGCGCCAGCAGCCACGCAACAGGGGGCAAGTCGGGCTACACCTTC	CASSHATGGKSGYTF	TRBV4-1	many	15	TRBJ1-2	TRBD1
TGTGCCAGCTCACCAGCAGGTCTGGGCGAGCAGTACTTC	CASSPAGLGEQYF	TRBV18	few	13	TRBJ2-7	.
TGCAGTGCTAGCCACCTAGCGGCCAGAGCAGATACGCAGTATTTT	CSASHLAARADTQYF	TRBV20-1	.	15	TRBJ2-3	TRBD2
TGCAGTGCTAGGGGAGGGGAGAGGTACGAGCAGTACTTC	CSARGGERYEQYF	TRBV20-1	.	13	TRBJ2-7	TRBD2
TGCAGCGTTGTCGAGGGGATTGGCGGCTACACCTTC	CSVVEGIGGYTF	TRBV29-1	few	12	TRBJ1-2	.
TGTGCCAGCAGTCCAATAGCGGGAGAAATCGAGTTCTTC	CASSPIAGEIEFF	TRBV27	many	13	TRBJ2-1	TRBD2
TGTGCCAGCAGCCTACTAAATCCGACTAGCGGGAGTGGCGGTCCGACAGATACGCAGTATTTT	CASSLLNPTSGSGGPTDTQYF	TRBV7-3	.	21	TRBJ2-3	TRBD2
TGTGCCAGCGGGGGGCAGGGGGGGGATACGCAGTATTTT	CASGGQGGDTQYF	TRBV7-2	.	13	TRBJ2-3	.
TGTGCCAGCAGCGCCGGACAGGGGAGAGCCAAAAACATTCAGTACTTC	CASSAGQGRAKNIQYF	TRBV9	.	16	TRBJ2-4	TRBD1
TGCAGTGCTAGATCTGGACTAGCGGAGGAGCAGTACTTC	CSARSGLAEEQYF	TRBV20-1	.	13	TRBJ2-5	TRBD2
TGTGCCAGCAGTTTCCCTGGCGGGGGGGCTGTCCATGAGCAGTTCTTC	CASSFPGGGAVHEQFF	TRBV12-3/TRBV12-4	.	16	TRBJ2-1	TRBD2
TGTGCCAGCAGTTTCCCTAGCGGGCAGGGAGAGACCCAGTACTTC	CASSFPSGQGETQYF	TRBV28	few	15	TRBJ2-5	TRBD2
TGTGCTAGCAGCGTAGCAGCCCGAGATACGCAGTATTTT	CASSVAARDTQYF	TRBV7-7	.	13	TRBJ2-3	.
TGCGCCAGCCAAGCTTTTGGCGGGGGGGCCGGGAATGAGCAGTTCTTC	CASQAFGGGAGNEQFF	TRBV4-1	few	16	TRBJ2-1	TRBD2
TGTGCCAGCAGCCGCGACGGCAGGGGTAATGAAAAACTGTTTTTT	CASSRDGRGNEKLFF	TRBV7-2	.	15	TRBJ1-4	.
TGCGCCAGCAGCTTGGTGGCAGGGGGCGAGCAGTACTTC	CASSLVAGGEQYF	TRBV5-1	.	13	TRBJ2-7	TRBD1
TGTGCCTGGAGTGGGGCGGACCGGTTTGGCTACACCTTC	CAWSGADRFGYTF	TRBV30	.	13	TRBJ1-2	.
TGTGCCATCGCCAAAACCCAGGACAGCTATGGCTACACCTTC	CAIAKTQDSYGYTF	TRBV10-3	.	14	TRBJ1-2	.
TGCAGTGCTAGTCTCCCAGGGAGAGGTGAAAAACTGTTTTTT	CSASLPGRGEKLFF	TRBV20-1	few	14	TRBJ1-4	.
TGTGCCACCGCATTGGACGGGACCTATGGCTACACCTTC	CATALDGTYGYTF	TRBV10-3	once	13	TRBJ1-2	.
TGTGCCAGCAGCTTGATAAGGACTAGCGGGAGGAATGAGCAGTTCTTC	CASSLIRTSGRNEQFF	TRBV5-5	.	16	TRBJ2-1	TRBD2
TGTGCCAGCAGCCCGGCGGGGGGCTATGGCTACACCTTC	CASSPAGGYGYTF	TRBV7-6	.	13	TRBJ1-2	.